Sequencing of this T cell receptor beta chain was carried out in a study of T cell repertoires in cytomegalovirus infection. Study information: Recently identified HLA-C-restricted CMV epitopes were among the peptides used. Carrying CMV and the relevant HLA type showed in public TCR beta signatures. General study results and limits: Ex vivo responses were dominated by HLA-C-restricted CMV-specific TCR beta clonotypes. The cumulative frequency of public TCR beta families distinguished individuals who carried CMV together with the relevant HLA.

V lost 5 bases and J lost 6; bases outside the gene matches: 11. The CDR3 is 17 residues long. This clonotype was recorded a few times. Its antigen is currently unknown. TCRdb analysed the reads with MiXCR anew, one entry per CDR3 protein. The table records roughly 700,000 distinct CDR3 sequences, around a third of them present only once. This sequence was found in a human donor in good health (CMV status not recorded). Some clones in this sample may be carry-over from other donors' samples. The rearrangement links TRBV12-3 or TRBV12-4 to TRBJ2-3; the match to TRBD2 covers 13 bases. Sequenced material: cultured PBMCs, taken from culture after CMV antigen stimulation. CDR3 amino acids: CASSERRTSGGLDTQYF. In DNA, the CDR3 is TGTGCCAGCAGTGAAAGACGGACTAGCGGGGGTCTGGATACGCAGTATTTT.